Below, 26 T cell receptor beta chains from the same sample are listed, as sequenced in a study of control samples from healthy donors and cancer patients. TCRdb's copy holds only in-frame clones and misses some; the assay was immunoSEQ multiplex PCR. The table lists around 130,000 clones, 85% to 95% of them singletons. The specimen was PBMCs. The receptor set was obtained from a man over 45 with head and neck cancer.

J is TRBJ1-2 and V is TRBV2; TRBD1 is a possible D gene (6 bases). V lost 6 bases, J lost 4 bases, and 9 bases lay in between. Looked up from germline, CDR1 is SNHLY and CDR2 is FYNNEI. The CDR3 is made up of 12 amino acids. CDR3 sequence (DNA): TGTGCCAGCAGACTACAGGGCTATGGCTACACCTTC. This encodes CASRLQGYGYTF.

This clone was observed once. The chain is built from TRBV6-5 and TRBJ1-1; D is uncertain. CDR1 MNHEY and CDR2 SVGAGI come from the germline V gene. Trimming pared 8 bases from V and 1 base from J, leaving 11 bases between. This CDR3 spans 13 amino acids. DNA for the CDR3: TGTGCCAGCGATAAGTGGGGGAACACTGAAGCTTTCTTT. This gives the protein CASDKWGNTEAFF.

This sequence joins TRBV5-1 and TRBJ2-3; TRBD2 matches 9 bases. Germline V gives CDR1 SGHRS, CDR2 YFSETQ. The CDR3 runs 15 residues. Trimming took 5 bases from V and 2 from J; bases not matched to a gene: 6. The CDR3 protein is CASRPAGGTTDTQYF. The CDR3 bases are TGCGCCAGCAGGCCAGCGGGGGGTACCACAGATACGCAGTATTTT. Full variable domain (rest looked up from reference TRBV5-1 and TRBJ2-3): KAGVTQTPRYLIKTRGQQVTLSCSPISGHRSVSWYQQTPGQGLQFLFEYFSETQRNKGNFPGRFSGRQFSNSRSEMNVSTLELGDSALYLCASRPAGGTTDTQYFGPGTRLTVL.

This chain joins TRBV7-2 and TRBJ2-6; perhaps TRBD2 as D (6 bases). Germline values: CDR1 SGHTA, CDR2 FQGNSA. The ends were cut back, 5 bases at V and 0 bases at J, with 14 bases in the middle. The CDR3 sequence is 17 residues long. CDR3 amino acids: CASSGRGQSSGANVLTF. Here the CDR3 DNA reads TGTGCCAGCAGCGGGCGGGGTCAGAGCTCTGGGGCCAACGTCCTGACTTTC.

V and J are TRBV28 and TRBJ2-7; TRBD2 might be the D (6 bases). Germline-derived CDR1 and CDR2 are MDHEN and SYDVKM. This CDR3 is built from 13 residues. V lost 5 bases to trimming and J lost 4 bases, with 12 bases between them. CDR3 in amino acids: CASSRLEGYEQYF. The DNA of the CDR3 is TGTGCCAGCAGTAGGTTGGAGGGTTACGAGCAGTACTTC. The complete variable domain, with remaining parts taken from reference TRBV28 and TRBJ2-7, reads DVKVTQSSRYLVKRTGEKVFLECVQDMDHENMFWYRQDPGLGLRLIYFSYDVKMKEKGDIPEGYSVSREKKERFSLILESASTNQTSMYLCASSRLEGYEQYFGPGTRLTVT.

The chain recombines TRBV19 with TRBJ1-1; D unclear. Between the trimmed V and J ends, which lost 3 bases and 3 bases, there was a span of 11 bases. CDR1 and CDR2 (germline): LNHDA, SQIVND (reference sequence). CDR3 length: 14 residues. CDR3 nucleotide sequence: TGTGCCAGTAGTATCGCGGTGGGTGACACTGAAGCTTTCTTT. Protein product: CASSIAVGDTEAFF.

This clone has just one count. The chain employs TRBV9 and TRBJ2-7, with a weak D call TRBD2 (6 bases). Germline lookup yields CDR1 SGDLS and CDR2 YYNGEE. CDR3 length: 16 residues. V was trimmed by 3 bases and J by 2 bases, leaving 18 bases between them. CDR3 nucleotide sequence: TGTGCCAGCAGCGCGAGTTTGGGAGGCCCTGCCTACGAGCAGTACTTC. The encoded protein is CASSASLGGPAYEQYF.

The V call is TRBV7-2, the J call TRBJ2-1; possibly TRBD2 for D (5 bases). This CDR3 is built from 12 residues. Germline assignment: CDR1 SGHTA and CDR2 FQGNSA. Trimming took 2 bases from V and 10 from J, leaving 9 bases between them. CDR3 sequence (DNA): TGTGCCAGCAGCTTATACGGAGGCGAGCAGTTCTTC. This gives the protein CASSLYGGEQFF. Drawing the rest from reference TRBV7-2 and TRBJ2-1, the complete variable domain is GAGVSQSPSNKVTEKGKDVELRCDPISGHTALYWYRQSLGQGLEFLIYFQGNSAPDKSGLPSDRFSAERTGGSVSTLTIQRTQQEDSAVYLCASSLYGGEQFFGPGTRLTVL.

The V and J genes are TRBV5-1 and TRBJ2-1; possibly TRBD2 for D (6 bases). The CDR3 is 15 amino acids. The V gene lost 0 bases and the J gene lost 3 bases, with 10 bases spanning the gap. Germline V gives CDR1 SGHRS, CDR2 YFSETQ. The CDR3 DNA is TGCGCCAGCAGCTTGGTGGGGGGTTACTACAATGAGCAGTTCTTC. Protein: CASSLVGGYYNEQFF. The variable domain in full, with the rest retrieved from reference TRBV5-1 and TRBJ2-1, is KAGVTQTPRYLIKTRGQQVTLSCSPISGHRSVSWYQQTPGQGLQFLFEYFSETQRNKGNFPGRFSGRQFSNSRSEMNVSTLELGDSALYLCASSLVGGYYNEQFFGPGTRLTVL.

This chain links TRBV7-2 with TRBJ2-6; D is undetermined. Germline lookup yields CDR1 SGHTA and CDR2 FQGNSA. The CDR3 covers 15 residues. Trimming stripped 6 bases from V and 0 bases from J, with 9 bases between. CDR3 sequence reads: CASRRRFSGANVLTF. The CDR3 DNA reads TGTGCCAGCAGGCGACGGTTCTCTGGGGCCAACGTCCTGACTTTC. The variable domain in full, with the rest retrieved from reference TRBV7-2 and TRBJ2-6, is GAGVSQSPSNKVTEKGKDVELRCDPISGHTALYWYRQSLGQGLEFLIYFQGNSAPDKSGLPSDRFSAERTGGSVSTLTIQRTQQEDSAVYLCASRRRFSGANVLTFGAGSRLTVL.

The V and J genes are TRBV19 and TRBJ2-5; TRBD1 matches 7 bases. Germline CDR1 is LNHDA and CDR2 is SQIVND (reference sequence). J gave up 2 bases and V 5 bases, and 8 bases lay outside the gene matches. The CDR3 runs to 15 residues. Here the CDR3 reads CASSPQQGRQETQYF. The CDR3 nucleotides are TGTGCCAGTAGTCCTCAACAGGGGCGGCAAGAGACCCAGTACTTC.

The chain joins TRBV11-2 to TRBJ1-3; D perhaps matches TRBD1 (6 bases). Germline V gene sequence: CDR1 SGHAT, CDR2 FQNNGV. CDR3 length: 15 residues. V lost 3 bases to trimming and J lost 2 bases, with 11 bases between them. CDR3 bases: TGTGCCAGCAGCTTCGGGGGGCAGGCTGGAAACACCATATATTTT. Its protein product is CASSFGGQAGNTIYF.

The V gene is TRBV7-8, the J gene TRBJ2-5; TRBD1 matches 7 bases. Germline V gene sequence: CDR1 SGHVS, CDR2 FQNEAQ. The CDR3 is made up of 17 amino acids. J was trimmed by 2 bases and V by 5 bases; bases with no gene match: 14. The CDR3: CASSPFPPGTDQETQYF. In DNA, the CDR3 is TGTGCCAGCAGCCCGTTCCCGCCCGGGACAGATCAAGAGACCCAGTACTTC. The whole variable domain, filled in from reference TRBV7-8 and TRBJ2-5, reads GAGVSQSPRYKVAKRGQDVALRCDPISGHVSLFWYQQALGQGPEFLTYFQNEAQLDKSGLPSDRFFAERPEGSVSTLKIQRTQQEDSAVYLCASSPFPPGTDQETQYFGPGTRLLVL.

The chain recombines TRBV15 with TRBJ1-6; D might be TRBD1 (5 bases). CDR1 and CDR2 (germline): LNHNV, YYDKDF (reference sequence). The CDR3 has 14 residues. V was pared by 1 base and J by 8 bases, with 9 bases between. CDR3 sequence (DNA): TGTGCCACCAGCAGAGGGGTAGGGGATTCACCCCTCCACTTT. Translating it yields CATSRGVGDSPLHF.

This clone was detected once. The conserved final phenylalanine or tryptophan is absent from the CDR3, which likely points to a read error. The chain uses TRBV12-3 or TRBV12-4 and TRBJ1-2; the match to TRBD1 covers 8 bases. The CDR3 has 11 residues. After removal of 7 bases from V and 7 bases from J, the junction contained 2 bases not matched to a gene. The CDR3 reads CASTTGVGYTL. The CDR3 DNA is TGTGCCAGCACGACAGGGGTTGGCTACACCCTC.

The V and J genes are TRBV7-2 and TRBJ1-2, with 9 bases lining up with TRBD1. The length of the CDR3 is 15 residues. The germline V gene has CDR1 SGHTA and CDR2 FQGNSA. Trimming cost V 1 base and J 6 bases; bases outside gene matches: 6. CDR3 loop: CASSLGGTGSHGYTF. The CDR3 DNA follows: TGTGCCAGCAGCTTAGGCGGGACAGGGTCTCATGGCTACACCTTC.

The chain is built from TRBV27 and TRBJ2-1; D tentatively reads TRBD1 or TRBD2 (5 bases each). Germline V gene data show CDR1 as MNHEY and CDR2 as SMNVEV (reference sequence). CDR3 length: 15 amino acids. V was cut by 4 bases and J by 7 bases, with 17 bases left in between. The CDR3 protein is CASSYRGTRTNEQFF. The CDR3 region has the DNA TGTGCCAGCAGTTACCGAGGGACGAGGACAAATGAGCAGTTCTTC.

The chain joins TRBV7-8 to TRBJ1-5, with D unresolved. Germline V gives CDR1 SGHVS, CDR2 FQNEAQ. The V end was cut by 2 bases, the J end by 4 bases, with 9 bases between. CDR3 length: 14 residues. DNA of the CDR3: TGTGCCAGCAGCTTATTTTCCCCGAATCAGCCCCAGCATTTT. Translating gives CASSLFSPNQPQHF.

This clone was recorded only once. This chain uses TRBV24-1 with TRBJ2-1; D may correspond to TRBD1 or TRBD2 (5 bases each). This CDR3 contains 12 residues. Germline V gives CDR1 KGHDR, CDR2 SFDVKD. V was pared by 3 bases and J by 10 bases, with 9 bases between. Written as DNA, the CDR3 is TGTGCCACCAGTGATCAGGGCGGGGAGCAGTTCTTC. Translated, it gives CATSDQGGEQFF.

The chain couples TRBV27 to TRBJ2-7; D is possibly TRBD1 or TRBD2 (5 bases each). V was trimmed by 7 bases and J by 2 bases, leaving 15 bases between them. The germline V gene has CDR1 MNHEY and CDR2 SMNVEV (reference sequence). The CDR3 length is 14 residues. The CDR3 here is CASKKTGRAYEQYF. CDR3 sequence (DNA): TGTGCCAGCAAGAAAACGGGACGGGCCTACGAGCAGTACTTC.

V and J are TRBV5-1 and TRBJ1-3, with D perhaps matching TRBD1 (6 bases). Germline V lookup: CDR1 SGHRS, CDR2 YFSETQ. The V and J ends lost 2 bases and 4 bases respectively, with 7 bases between them. The CDR3 consists of 13 residues. The CDR3 reads CASSFGQGNTIYF. The CDR3 DNA sequence: TGCGCCAGCAGCTTTGGACAGGGAAACACCATATATTTT.

V gene TRBV5-4 combines with J gene TRBJ2-7; D is perhaps TRBD1 (6 bases). The V end was cut by 2 bases, the J end by 6 bases, with 15 bases between. There are 14 residues in the CDR3. Germline values: CDR1 SGHNT, CDR2 YYREEE (reference sequence). The CDR3 nucleotides are TGTGCCAGCAGCTTCGGGCAGGGGTCGGGCGAGCAGTACTTC. Translation: CASSFGQGSGEQYF.

The genes are TRBV6-5 and TRBJ1-6, with TRBD1 identical over 8 bases. This CDR3 spans 16 amino acids. Germline V gene lookup returns CDR1 MNHEY and CDR2 SVGAGI. J lost 8 bases, V lost 2 bases, and 8 bases had no gene match. Written as DNA, the CDR3 is TGTGCCAGCAGTTACCTTGTGGACAGGGAACATTCACCCCTCCACTTT. Protein product: CASSYLVDREHSPLHF.

V gene TRBV13 combines with J gene TRBJ2-7; 7 bases line up with TRBD2. The CDR3 extends over 15 amino acids. CDR1 is PRHDT, CDR2 FYEKMQ, per germline (reference sequence). Trimming removed 5 bases from V and 5 bases from J; junction bases left unmatched: 12. CDR3 sequence reads: CASSRRGLGVNEQYF. The CDR3 region has the DNA TGTGCCAGCAGCCGGCGCGGACTAGGAGTTAACGAGCAGTACTTC. Together with reference TRBV13 and TRBJ2-7, the CDR3 gives the full variable domain: AAGVIQSPRHLIKEKRETATLKCYPIPRHDTVYWYQQGPGQDPQFLISFYEKMQSDKGSIPDRFSAQQFSDYHSELNMSSLELGDSALYFCASSRRGLGVNEQYFGPGTRLTVT.

About this clone: One end of the junction does not line up with germline, which may come from a read error. The chain employs TRBV10-3 and TRBJ1-2; no reliable D call. Looked up from germline, CDR1 is ENHRY and CDR2 is SYGVKD. The CDR3 extends over 13 amino acids. The CDR3 nucleotides are TGTGCCATCAGTGTCGAGGGTAACAATGGCTACACCTTC. Its translation: CAISVEGNNGYTF.

The genes are TRBV30 and TRBJ1-1; the D is unclear. The CDR3 length is 13 residues. V lost 1 base, J lost 0 bases, and 6 bases lay in between. Germline V CDR1 and CDR2: GTSNPN, SVGIG (reference sequence). For the CDR3, the DNA is TGTGCCTGGAGTGCAGGACTGAACACTGAAGCTTTCTTT. Its translation is CAWSAGLNTEAFF.